This TCR beta chain originates from a study of T cell responses to AZD1222 COVID-19 vaccine. Clones were sequenced by immunoSEQ multiplex PCR, and TCRdb holds only the in-frame ones, with some missing. This sample has 100,000 or so clones, with about 86% found just once. Overall study results and limits: Spike was spanned by vaccine-associated CD4 TCRs, with dominance at 160-218 and 743-854.

Turning to this clone: The target antigen is unknown.

V shed 4 bases and J 5 bases; nucleotides not matched to a gene: 1. The CDR3 contains 11 residues. CDR1 is DFQATT and CDR2 is SNEGSKA in the germline V gene (reference sequence). The receptor was derived from an adult who received the AZD1222 COVID-19 vaccine. The sequencing here drew on peripheral blood, taken 28 days after the second AZD1222 dose. This chain links TRBV20-1 with TRBJ2-5, with 7 bases aligning to TRBD1. The DNA of the CDR3 is TGCAGTGCTACACAGGGGGAGACCCAGTACTTC. Translated: CSATQGETQYF.